This TCR beta chain was found in a study of CD8 T cells in Susac syndrome. After extraction with the RNeasy kit, about 0.45 to 1 ug of the RNA was reverse transcribed using random hexamers. The immunoSEQ assay covered 54 Vbeta and 13 Jbeta segments for CDR3. Using its own MiXCR run on the immunoSEQ multiplex PCR reads, TCRdb lists one record per CDR3 protein. The sample has about 160,000 distinct CDR3 sequences, roughly 95% seen once. The patients serving as multiple sclerosis controls were treatment-naive. They had stable or active relapsing-remitting disease and fulfilled revised McDonald criteria. Germline loops: CDR1 SNHLY, CDR2 FYNNEI. CDR3 length: 14 residues. The V and J ends lost 1 base and 8 bases respectively, with 14 bases between them.

Sequenced: CD4+ T cells from PBMCs. This chain joins TRBV2 and TRBJ1-2; D gene uncertain. This clonotype was obtained from a human donor with multiple sclerosis. The DNA of the CDR3 is TGTGCCAGCAGTGAAGATGGTACGACTGGAGGCTACACCTTC. Its translation is CASSEDGTTGGYTF.